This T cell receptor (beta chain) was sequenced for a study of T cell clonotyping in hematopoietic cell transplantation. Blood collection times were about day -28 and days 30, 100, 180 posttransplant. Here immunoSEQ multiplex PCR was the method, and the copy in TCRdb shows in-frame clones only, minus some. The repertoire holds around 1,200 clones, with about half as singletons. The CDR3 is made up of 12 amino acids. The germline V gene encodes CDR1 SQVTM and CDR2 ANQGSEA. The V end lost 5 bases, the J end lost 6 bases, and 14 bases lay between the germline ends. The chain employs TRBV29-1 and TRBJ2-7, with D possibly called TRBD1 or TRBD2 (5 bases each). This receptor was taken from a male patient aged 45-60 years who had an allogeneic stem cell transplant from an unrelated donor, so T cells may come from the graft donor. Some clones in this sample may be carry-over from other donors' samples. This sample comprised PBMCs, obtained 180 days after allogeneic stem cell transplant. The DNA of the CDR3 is TGCAGCGTTCCCGGGACGCGTCGCGAGCAGTACTTC. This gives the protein CSVPGTRREQYF.